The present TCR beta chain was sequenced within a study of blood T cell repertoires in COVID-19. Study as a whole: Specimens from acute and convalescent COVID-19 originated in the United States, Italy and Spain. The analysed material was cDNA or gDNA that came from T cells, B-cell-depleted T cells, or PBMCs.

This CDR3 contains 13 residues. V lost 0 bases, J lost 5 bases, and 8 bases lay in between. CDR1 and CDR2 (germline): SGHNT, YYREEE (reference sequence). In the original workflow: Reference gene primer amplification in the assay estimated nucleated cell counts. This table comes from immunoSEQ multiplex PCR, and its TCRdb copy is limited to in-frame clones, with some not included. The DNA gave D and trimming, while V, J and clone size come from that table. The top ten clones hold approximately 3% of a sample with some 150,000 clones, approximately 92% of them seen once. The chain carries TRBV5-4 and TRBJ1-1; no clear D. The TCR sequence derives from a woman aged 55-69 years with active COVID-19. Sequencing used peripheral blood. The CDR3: CASSLAPGTEAFF. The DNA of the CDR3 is TGTGCCAGCAGCTTGGCACCGGGGACTGAAGCTTTCTTT.